The clone carrying this T cell receptor beta chain was picked up one time. The antigen remains undetermined. These data are taken from a study of OX40 agonist ivuxolimab in advanced cancers. At the level of the study: Participants could have had prior anti-PD-1, anti-PD-L1 or anti-CTLA-4 therapy, and approximately 37% had some.

Notes on the study in general: At 0.1 to 3.0 mg/kg, clonal expansion of CD4+ and CD8+ blood T cells had occurred by week 6. Some patients who did not respond also had low normalized T-cell clonal expansion.

Sequencing was performed with immunoSEQ multiplex PCR; in TCRdb, only in-frame clones are kept and a portion is missing. This table holds fewer than 65,000 clones, around 93% found once. Patients with a history of autoimmune disease or on systemic immunosuppression were excluded. The clonotype originates from an adult with an advanced solid tumor such as melanoma, head and neck, liver or kidney cancer. The sample in question was CD4+ or CD8+ T cells sorted from blood, obtained in a trial of the OX40 agonist ivuxolimab.

The CDR3 region has the DNA TGTGCCAGCAGCCTGGGGACCTACGAGCAGTACTTC. Translating gives CASSLGTYEQYF. This chain uses TRBV11-2 with TRBJ2-7; D not resolved. CDR1 is SGHAT, CDR2 FQNNGV, per germline. The ends were cut back, 5 bases at V and 2 bases at J, with 7 bases in the middle. The CDR3 consists of 12 residues.